The rows below give T cell receptor beta chains drawn from one sample of a study of technical replicates of blood from several donors. Libraries were prepared by immunoSEQ multiplex PCR; TCRdb keeps only in-frame clonotypes and omits some of them. The table has about 93,000 clones, 95% seen once; the top ten hold about 0.26%. The sequencing sample was made of T cells isolated from PBMCs. These receptors all come from a human donor in good health. CDR3s include the opening cysteine and the closing phenylalanine or tryptophan. A D gene is named only where the DNA matches it firmly. A clone size is listed for some rows: how often the clone was seen (once, few, many), or a class if it is expanded.

TRBJ2-3 | TRBV2 | TRBD2 | NA | CASSLTSGFGDTQYF | TGTGCCAGCAGCTTGACTAGCGGGTTTGGAGATACGCAGTATTTT
TRBJ2-1 | TRBV7-9 | TRBD2 | few | CASSLAGRLAGAEQFF | TGTGCCAGCAGCTTAGCCGGGCGACTAGCGGGAGCTGAGCAGTTCTTC
TRBJ2-1 | TRBV12-2 | NA | NA | CASRLATGQFF | TGTGCAAGTCGCTTAGCCACTGGGCAGTTCTTC
TRBJ2-3 | TRBV7-7 | TRBD2 | once | CASSSRPIRSGGTDTQYF | TGTGCCAGCAGCTCCCGTCCCATTAGAAGCGGGGGCACAGATACGCAGTATTTT
TRBJ1-2 | TRBV30 | TRBD1 | NA | CAWTVQTGGYTF | TGTGCCTGGACCGTCCAAACAGGGGGATACACCTTC
TRBJ2-1 | TRBV19 | TRBD2 | NA | CASKSTSGSRSYNEQFF | TGTGCCAGTAAATCAACTAGCGGGAGCAGGTCCTACAATGAGCAGTTCTTC
TRBJ1-4 | TRBV28 | TRBD1 | NA | CASSLGGRGHEKLFF | TGTGCCAGCAGTTTAGGCGGCAGGGGGCATGAAAAACTGTTTTTT
TRBJ2-7 | TRBV27 | TRBD2 | NA | CASSTSRPSGRAWSYEQYF | TGTGCCAGCAGTACCTCTAGACCTAGCGGGAGGGCCTGGTCCTACGAGCAGTACTTC
TRBJ1-1 | TRBV7-8 | NA | NA | CASSADTGGNTEAFF | TGTGCCAGCAGCGCGGACACCGGTGGGAACACTGAAGCTTTCTTT
TRBJ1-4 | TRBV4-1 | TRBD1 | few | CASSQTPDRGPTNEKLFF | TGCGCCAGCAGCCAAACTCCGGACAGGGGGCCTACTAATGAAAAACTGTTTTTT
TRBJ1-6 | TRBV19 | TRBD1 | NA | CASSRIPIRGRPLVSPLHF | TGTGCCAGTAGTAGAATTCCTATCAGGGGGCGCCCCCTGGTTTCACCCCTCCACTTT
TRBJ2-2 | TRBV9 | NA | NA | CASSVGAPAGELFF | TGTGCCAGCAGCGTAGGTGCGCCCGCCGGGGAGCTGTTTTTT
TRBJ1-1 | TRBV14 | NA | NA | CASSPAGTGGGLLKYTEAFF | TGTGCCAGCAGCCCAGCAGGAACCGGGGGTGGCCTCCTTAAATACACTGAAGCTTTCTTT
TRBJ1-4 | TRBV2 | NA | NA | CASSSDGLPVSEKLFF | TGTGCCAGCAGCTCCGACGGACTACCGGTGAGCGAAAAACTGTTTTTT
TRBJ1-3 | TRBV4-2 | NA | NA | CASSHNKEDPGNTIYF | TGTGCCAGCAGCCATAATAAGGAGGACCCTGGAAACACCATATATTTT
TRBJ2-1 | TRBV6-5 | NA | NA | CASSYSLARGYNEQFF | TGTGCCAGCAGTTACTCCCTGGCTAGGGGCTACAATGAGCAGTTCTTC
TRBJ2-5 | TRBV10-3 | NA | NA | CAIGRGQETQYF | TGTGCCATCGGGCGGGGCCAAGAGACCCAGTACTTC
TRBJ2-1 | TRBV19 | TRBD1 | NA | CASSTGQGMNEQFF | TGTGCCAGTAGTACGGGACAGGGAATGAATGAGCAGTTCTTC
TRBJ2-7 | TRBV27 | TRBD1 | NA | CASSLYGQGNEQYF | TGTGCCAGCAGTTTATACGGACAGGGGAACGAGCAGTACTTC
TRBJ2-1 | TRBV19 | TRBD2 | NA | CASSTLAGGRRAANNEQFF | TGTGCCAGTAGTACTTTAGCGGGAGGGCGGAGGGCCGCTAACAATGAGCAGTTCTTC
TRBJ2-3 | TRBV2 | TRBD2 | NA | CASRTSGSSDTQYF | TGTGCCAGCAGGACTAGCGGAAGCTCAGATACGCAGTATTTT
TRBJ2-7 | TRBV28 | TRBD2 | NA | CASSPSGEGYEQYF | TGTGCCAGCAGTCCCAGCGGGGAGGGGTACGAGCAGTACTTC
TRBJ1-4 | TRBV6-1 | NA | NA | CASSGSWGSDEKLFF | TGTGCCAGCAGTGGGAGTTGGGGCTCAGATGAAAAACTGTTTTTT
TRBJ2-4 | TRBV7-2 | TRBD2 | NA | CASSPPSGGAAKNIQYF | TGTGCCAGCAGCCCCCCTAGCGGGGGGGCGGCCAAAAACATTCAGTACTTC
TRBJ2-6 | TRBV6-4 | NA | NA | CASSDSGGLGANVLTF | TGTGCCAGCAGTGACTCCGGAGGGCTTGGGGCCAACGTCCTGACTTTC
TRBJ2-7 | TRBV4-1 | TRBD2 | NA | CASSQVKTREGRYEQYF | TGCGCCAGCAGCCAAGTTAAAACTCGGGAGGGCCGATACGAGCAGTACTTC
TRBJ2-2 | TRBV6-4 | NA | NA | CASTVEANTGELFF | TGTGCCAGCACGGTCGAAGCGAACACCGGGGAGCTGTTTTTT
TRBJ1-5 | TRBV19 | NA | NA | CASTPGGNQPQHF | TGTGCCAGTACCCCCGGGGGGAATCAGCCCCAGCATTTT
TRBJ1-5 | TRBV19 | NA | NA | CASSGNSNQPQHF | TGTGCCAGTTCGGGTAATAGCAATCAGCCCCAGCATTTT
TRBJ2-2 | TRBV6-5 | NA | NA | CASTRGGGELFF | TGTGCCAGCACAAGGGGTGGCGGGGAGCTGTTTTTT
TRBJ1-4 | TRBV28 | NA | once | CASSLTGRGLFF | TGTGCCAGCAGTCTTACAGGGCGCGGACTGTTTTTT
TRBJ2-7 | TRBV5-1 | NA | once | CASSELYEQYF | TGCGCCAGCAGCGAACTATACGAGCAGTACTTC
TRBJ2-1 | TRBV5-1 | NA | NA | CASSLAGGNEQFF | TGCGCCAGCAGCTTGGCGGGTGGTAATGAGCAGTTCTTC
TRBJ1-2 | TRBV29-1 | TRBD1 | NA | CSPPGQTYGYTF | TGCAGCCCTCCGGGACAGACCTATGGCTACACCTTC
TRBJ2-1 | TRBV20-1 | NA | NA | CSAAGYNEQFF | TGCAGTGCCGCGGGGTACAATGAGCAGTTCTTC
TRBJ2-7 | TRBV28 | TRBD2 | once | CASRSPGLAGGNEQYF | TGTGCCAGCAGAAGTCCGGGACTAGCGGGAGGAAACGAGCAGTACTTC
TRBJ1-2 | TRBV6-1 | NA | NA | CASRPSIYGYTF | TGTGCCAGCAGGCCCAGTATCTATGGCTACACCTTC
TRBJ2-7 | TRBV11-3 | TRBD2 | NA | CASSRGTSGSYEQYF | TGTGCCAGCAGCCGTGGGACTAGCGGGAGTTACGAGCAGTACTTC
TRBJ2-5 | TRBV4-1 | TRBD2 | NA | CASSQAGGQETQYF | TGCGCCAGCAGCCAAGCGGGAGGGCAAGAGACCCAGTACTTC
TRBJ2-5 | TRBV27 | NA | NA | CASSPRESLQETQYF | TGTGCCAGCAGTCCCCGGGAGAGCCTACAAGAGACCCAGTACTTC
TRBJ2-7 | TRBV5-5 | TRBD1 | NA | CASSPGTGVDEYF | TGTGCCAGCAGTCCCGGGACAGGGGTAGACGAGTACTTC
TRBJ2-1 | TRBV9 | NA | NA | CASSPPGRGFYNEQFF | TGTGCCAGCAGCCCTCCGGGTAGGGGTTTCTACAATGAGCAGTTCTTC
TRBJ2-1 | TRBV7-6 | NA | NA | CASSLGLKNEQFF | TGTGCCAGCAGCTTGGGGCTTAAGAATGAGCAGTTCTTC
TRBJ2-2 | TRBV11-2 | NA | NA | CASSLNRGIGELFF | TGTGCCAGCAGCTTAAATCGAGGGATCGGGGAGCTGTTTTTT
TRBJ2-7 | TRBV19 | TRBD2 | once | CASSPPLHTSGYDSYEQYF | TGTGCCAGTAGCCCTCCCCTCCACACTAGCGGATATGACTCCTACGAGCAGTACTTC
TRBJ1-2 | TRBV7-9 | NA | NA | CASSLADGLGYTF | TGTGCCAGCAGCTTAGCCGACGGGTTAGGCTACACCTTC
TRBJ1-2 | TRBV6-5 | NA | NA | CASSQLTGLYGYTF | TGTGCCAGCAGTCAACTAACAGGTCTCTATGGCTACACCTTC
TRBJ2-3 | TRBV5-1 | TRBD2 | NA | CASSLMSSGGTDTQYF | TGCGCCAGCAGCTTAATGTCTAGCGGGGGGACAGATACGCAGTATTTT
TRBJ1-4 | TRBV10-2 | TRBD1 | NA | CASSERGRDEKLFF | TGCGCCAGCAGTGAAAGGGGGCGCGATGAAAAACTGTTTTTT
TRBJ2-7 | TRBV10-2 | TRBD2 | NA | CASSEGLAQYEQYF | TGCGCCAGCAGTGAGGGACTAGCACAGTACGAGCAGTACTTC
TRBJ1-2 | TRBV5-4 | NA | NA | CASSFGRGQFLFNYGYTF | TGTGCCAGCAGCTTCGGCCGGGGTCAGTTCCTCTTTAACTATGGCTACACCTTC
TRBJ2-7 | TRBV27 | NA | NA | CASSREGRWREQYF | TGTGCCAGCAGCCGGGAAGGACGATGGAGAGAGCAGTACTTC
TRBJ1-2 | TRBV7-8 | NA | NA | CASSPYRVPYGYTF | TGTGCCAGCAGCCCCTACAGGGTTCCGTACGGCTACACCTTC
TRBJ1-6 | TRBV6-1 | NA | NA | CATPTQSSYNSPLHF | TGTGCCACCCCGACACAAAGCTCCTATAATTCACCCCTCCACTTT
TRBJ2-3 | TRBV2 | TRBD2 | once | CASSQRAGGLTDTQYF | TGTGCCAGCAGTCAACGTGCGGGGGGCCTCACAGATACGCAGTATTTT
TRBJ1-2 | TRBV27 | NA | NA | CASSSTTVAWGYTF | TGTGCCAGCAGTTCAACGACAGTCGCTTGGGGCTACACCTTC
TRBJ2-1 | TRBV6-1 | TRBD2 | NA | CASSEGLAGLYNEQFF | TGTGCCAGCAGTGAAGGGTTAGCGGGACTCTACAATGAGCAGTTCTTC
TRBJ2-1 | TRBV29-1 | NA | NA | CSVMVQGRFGGEQFF | TGCAGCGTCATGGTCCAGGGGAGGTTCGGGGGGGAGCAGTTCTTC
TRBJ1-6 | TRBV28 | NA | NA | CASSFRGFSSPLHF | TGTGCCAGCAGTTTCAGAGGGTTTAGTTCACCCCTCCACTTT
TRBJ1-2 | TRBV6-5 | NA | NA | CASNPGRGDLHGYTF | TGTGCCAGCAATCCGGGCCGGGGAGATCTCCATGGCTACACCTTC